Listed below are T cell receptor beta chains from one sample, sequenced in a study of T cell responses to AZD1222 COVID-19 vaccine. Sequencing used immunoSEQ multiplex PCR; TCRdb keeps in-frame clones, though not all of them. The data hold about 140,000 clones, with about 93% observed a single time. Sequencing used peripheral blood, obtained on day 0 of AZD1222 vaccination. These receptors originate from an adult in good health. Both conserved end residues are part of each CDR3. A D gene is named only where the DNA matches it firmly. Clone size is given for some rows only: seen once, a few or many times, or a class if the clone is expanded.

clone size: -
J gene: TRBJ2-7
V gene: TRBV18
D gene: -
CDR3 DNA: TGTGCCAGCTCACCCATTGTTGGGTTCTCCTACGAGCAGTACTTC
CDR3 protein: CASSPIVGFSYEQYF

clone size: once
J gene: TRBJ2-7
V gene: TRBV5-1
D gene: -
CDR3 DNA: TGCGCCAGCAGCCTATTGTGGCCGTCGTCCAACGAGCAGTACTTC
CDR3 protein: CASSLLWPSSNEQYF

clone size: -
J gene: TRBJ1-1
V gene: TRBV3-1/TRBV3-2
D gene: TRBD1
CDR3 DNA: TGTGCCACCAGACAGGGGGCCCTTACGAACACTGAAGCTTTCTTT
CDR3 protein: CATRQGALTNTEAFF

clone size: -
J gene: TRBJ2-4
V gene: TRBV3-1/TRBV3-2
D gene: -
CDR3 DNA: TGTGCCAGCAGCCAACCTACAGGGTGGGGGGCCAAAAACATTCAGTACTTC
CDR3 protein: CASSQPTGWGAKNIQYF

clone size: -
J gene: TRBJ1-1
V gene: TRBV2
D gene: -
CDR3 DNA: TGTGCCAGCAGTGGTCTCAGGAACACTGAAGCTTTCTTT
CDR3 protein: CASSGLRNTEAFF

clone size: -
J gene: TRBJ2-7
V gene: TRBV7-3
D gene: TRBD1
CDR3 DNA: TGTGCCAGCAGCTTAGATGGGACAGCCTACGAGCAGTACTTC
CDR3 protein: CASSLDGTAYEQYF

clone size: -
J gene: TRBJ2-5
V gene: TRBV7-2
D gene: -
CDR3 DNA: TGTGCCAGCAGCTTAGGCCCCGCCAGGAACCAAGAGACCCAGTACTTC
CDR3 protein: CASSLGPARNQETQYF

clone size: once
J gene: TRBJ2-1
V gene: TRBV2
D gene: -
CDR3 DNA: TGTGCCAGCAGTGAAATAAGATTCGGGGAGCAGTTCTTC
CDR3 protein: CASSEIRFGEQFF

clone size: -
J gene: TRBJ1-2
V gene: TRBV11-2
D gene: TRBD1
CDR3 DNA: TGTGCCAGCAGCGTACCGGGACAGGGAGGAGACTATGGCTACACCTTC
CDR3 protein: CASSVPGQGGDYGYTF

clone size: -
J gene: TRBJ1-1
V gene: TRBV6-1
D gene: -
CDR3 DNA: TGTGCCAGCAGTGAAGAAGGTACAGGATCGGGCGAAGCTTTCTTT
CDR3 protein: CASSEEGTGSGEAFF

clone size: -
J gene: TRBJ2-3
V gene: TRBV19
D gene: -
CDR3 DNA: TGTGCCAGTAGTATCCAGACCCCTAGCACAGATACGCAGTATTTT
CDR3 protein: CASSIQTPSTDTQYF

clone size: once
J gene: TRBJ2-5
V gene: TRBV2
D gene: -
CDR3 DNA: TGTGCCAGCAGAAGGTGGGAGACCCAGTACTTC
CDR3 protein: CASRRWETQYF

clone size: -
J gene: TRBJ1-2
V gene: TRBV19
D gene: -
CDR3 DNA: TGTGCCAGTAGTATAGATCCGGGGGCGAGAGGCTACACCTTC
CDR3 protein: CASSIDPGARGYTF

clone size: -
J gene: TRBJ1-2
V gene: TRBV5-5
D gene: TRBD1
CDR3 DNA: TGTGCCAGCAGCTTAAGGACAGGGGGCTTCTATGGCTACACCTTC
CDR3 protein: CASSLRTGGFYGYTF

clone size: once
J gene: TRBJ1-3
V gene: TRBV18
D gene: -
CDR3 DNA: TGTGCCAGCTCACCACGGCAGGGAGGATCAAACACCATATATTTT
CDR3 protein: CASSPRQGGSNTIYF

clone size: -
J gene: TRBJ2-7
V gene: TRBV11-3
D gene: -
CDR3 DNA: TGTGCCAACCCACAGGTGAGGGTGATACCCTTCTACGAGCAGTACTTC
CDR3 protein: CANPQVRVIPFYEQYF

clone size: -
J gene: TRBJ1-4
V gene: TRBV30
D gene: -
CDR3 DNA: TGTGCCTCCTCATCCCCCCAAGGACCTGAAAAACTGTTTTTT
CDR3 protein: CASSSPQGPEKLFF

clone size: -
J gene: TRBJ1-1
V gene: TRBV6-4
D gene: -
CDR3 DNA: TGTGCCAGCAGTGACTCTGGATATGACATCATGAACACTGAAGCTTTCTTT
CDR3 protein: CASSDSGYDIMNTEAFF

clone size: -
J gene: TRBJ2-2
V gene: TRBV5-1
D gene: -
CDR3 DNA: TGCGCCAGCAGCCGGGGACAAAACACCGGGGAGCTGTTTTTT
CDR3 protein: CASSRGQNTGELFF

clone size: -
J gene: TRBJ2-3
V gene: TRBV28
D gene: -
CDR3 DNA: TGTGCCAGCAGTCGCAACCCCATGGACCCAGATACGCAGTATTTT
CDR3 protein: CASSRNPMDPDTQYF

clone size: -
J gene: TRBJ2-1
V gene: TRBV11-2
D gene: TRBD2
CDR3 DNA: TGTGCCAGCAGCGGGGGACTAGCGGAGTTCTTC
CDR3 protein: CASSGGLAEFF

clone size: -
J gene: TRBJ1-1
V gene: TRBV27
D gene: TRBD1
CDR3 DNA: TGTGCCAGCAGTCCCGGGACAGGGGCGGACACTGAAGCTTTCTTT
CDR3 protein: CASSPGTGADTEAFF

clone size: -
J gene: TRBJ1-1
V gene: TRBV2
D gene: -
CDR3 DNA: TGTGCCAGCAGTGAAGGGCAGGGCCATGAAGCTTTCTTT
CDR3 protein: CASSEGQGHEAFF

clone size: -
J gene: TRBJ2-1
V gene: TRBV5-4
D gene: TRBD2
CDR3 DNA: TGTGCCAGCAGCTTGGAGCGGGGGCGGCACAATGAGCAGTTCTTC
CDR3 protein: CASSLERGRHNEQFF

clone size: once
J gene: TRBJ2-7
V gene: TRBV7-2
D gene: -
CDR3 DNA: TGTGCCAGCAGCTTAGGGGAGGGACAGACCTACGAGCAGTACTTC
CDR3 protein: CASSLGEGQTYEQYF

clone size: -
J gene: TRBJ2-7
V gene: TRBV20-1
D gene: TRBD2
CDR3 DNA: TGCAGTGCTAGTTTAGCGGGAGGGTATAACGAGCAGTACTTC
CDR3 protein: CSASLAGGYNEQYF

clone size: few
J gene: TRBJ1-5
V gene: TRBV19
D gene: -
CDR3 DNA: TGTGCCAGTAGCATGCAGTTATTAGGGCAAATCAGGGCCAATCAGCCCCAGCATTTT
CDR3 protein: CASSMQLLGQIRANQPQHF

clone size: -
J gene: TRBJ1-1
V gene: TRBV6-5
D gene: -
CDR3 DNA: TGTGCCAGCAGCAGGGTGAAAGGCACTGAAGCTTTCTTT
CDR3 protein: CASSRVKGTEAFF

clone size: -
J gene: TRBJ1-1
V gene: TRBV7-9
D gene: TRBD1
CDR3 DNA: TGTGCCAGCAGCCTGGGACAGAAGACTGAAGCTTTCTTT
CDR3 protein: CASSLGQKTEAFF

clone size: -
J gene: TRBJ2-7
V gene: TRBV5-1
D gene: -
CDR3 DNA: TGCGCCAGCAAGACAGATTTGGCGATAAGTTACGAGCAGTACTTC
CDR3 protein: CASKTDLAISYEQYF

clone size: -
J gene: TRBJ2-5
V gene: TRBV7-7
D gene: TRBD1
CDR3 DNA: TGTGCCAGCAGCTTACGAGGGGGCGGAGAGACCCAGTACTTC
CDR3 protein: CASSLRGGGETQYF

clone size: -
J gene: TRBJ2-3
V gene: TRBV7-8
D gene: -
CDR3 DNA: TGTGCCAGCAGCCGAGTGGCGGGAACCACAGATACGCAGTATTTT
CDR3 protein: CASSRVAGTTDTQYF

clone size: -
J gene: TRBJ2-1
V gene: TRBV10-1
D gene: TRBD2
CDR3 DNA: TGCGCCAGCGCCCGGGGGGTAAATGAGCAGTTCTTC
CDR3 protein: CASARGVNEQFF

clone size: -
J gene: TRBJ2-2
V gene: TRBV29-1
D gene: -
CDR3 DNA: TGCAGCGTTGCGGGACGGAAGGCCGGGGAGCTGTTTTTT
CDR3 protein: CSVAGRKAGELFF

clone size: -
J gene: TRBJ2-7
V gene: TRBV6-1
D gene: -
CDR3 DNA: TGTGCCAGCAGTGACCCCTTGGGGTGGGAGCAGTACTTC
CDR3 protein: CASSDPLGWEQYF

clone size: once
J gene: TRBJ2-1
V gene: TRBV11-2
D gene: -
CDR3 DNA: TGTGCCAGCAGCTTAGTCTGGGGCGGAAGCTCCTACAATGAGCAGTTCTTC
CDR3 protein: CASSLVWGGSSYNEQFF

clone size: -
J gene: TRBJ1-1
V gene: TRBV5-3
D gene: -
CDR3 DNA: TGTGCCAGAAGCTTGGAACCGGACATGAACACTGAAGCTTTCTTT
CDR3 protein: CARSLEPDMNTEAFF

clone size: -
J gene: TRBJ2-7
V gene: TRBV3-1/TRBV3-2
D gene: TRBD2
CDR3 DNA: TGTGCCAGCAGCCAAGACCTGGCGGGAGTTGGTGGCGAGCAGTACTTC
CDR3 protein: CASSQDLAGVGGEQYF

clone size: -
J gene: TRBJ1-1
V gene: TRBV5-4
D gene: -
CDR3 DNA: TGTGCCAGCAACACCATAGGAGTGAACACTGAAGCTTTCTTT
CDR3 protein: CASNTIGVNTEAFF

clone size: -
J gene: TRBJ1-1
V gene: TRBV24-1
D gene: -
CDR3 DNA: TGTGCCACCAGTGATGGACGCGAAGCTTTCTTT
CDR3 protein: CATSDGREAFF

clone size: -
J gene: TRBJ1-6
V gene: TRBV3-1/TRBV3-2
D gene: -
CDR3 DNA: TGTGCCAGCAGCCACGGACAGAATTCACCCCTCCACTTT
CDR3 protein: CASSHGQNSPLHF

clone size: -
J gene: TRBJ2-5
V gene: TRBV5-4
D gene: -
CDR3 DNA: TGTGCCAGCAGCTTGGGGCTGTGGGAGACCCAGTACTTC
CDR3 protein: CASSLGLWETQYF

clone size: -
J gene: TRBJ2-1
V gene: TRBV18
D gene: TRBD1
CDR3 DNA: TGTGCCAGCTCACCTACCGGACAGGGAACGTTCTTC
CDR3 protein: CASSPTGQGTFF

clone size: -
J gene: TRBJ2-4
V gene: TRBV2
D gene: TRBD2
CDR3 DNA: TGTGCCAGCGGACTAGCGGGAGATCTCAAAAACATTCAGTACTTC
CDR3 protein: CASGLAGDLKNIQYF

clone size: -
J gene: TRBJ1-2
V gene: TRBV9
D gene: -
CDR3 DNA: TGTGCCAGCAGCGTAGCTGGGACCCTCTATGGCTACACCTTC
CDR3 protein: CASSVAGTLYGYTF

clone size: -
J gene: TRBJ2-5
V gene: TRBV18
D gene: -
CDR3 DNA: TGTGCCAGCTCACCACTATCGGGGGTAGGACCGGAGACCCAGTACTTC
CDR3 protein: CASSPLSGVGPETQYF

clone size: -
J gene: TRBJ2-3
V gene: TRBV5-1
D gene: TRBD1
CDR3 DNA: TGCGCCAGCACCGGGACAGGGGTAAAAGATACGCAGTATTTT
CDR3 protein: CASTGTGVKDTQYF

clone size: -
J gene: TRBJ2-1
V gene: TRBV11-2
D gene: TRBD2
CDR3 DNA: TGTGCCAGCAGCTTAGTTCCGGGGGGGCCTGTCGATGAGCAGTTCTTC
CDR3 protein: CASSLVPGGPVDEQFF

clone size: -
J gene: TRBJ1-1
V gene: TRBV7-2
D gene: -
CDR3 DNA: TGTGCCAGCAGCCCCCTCGGGAACACTGAAGCTTTCTTT
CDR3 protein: CASSPLGNTEAFF

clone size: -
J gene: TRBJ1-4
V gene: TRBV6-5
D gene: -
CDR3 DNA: TGTGCCAGCGGCCGAGGGGCTAATGAAAAACTGTTTTTT
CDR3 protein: CASGRGANEKLFF

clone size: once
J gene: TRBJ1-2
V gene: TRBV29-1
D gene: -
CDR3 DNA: TGCAGCGTGCAAGCTAACTATGGCTACACCTTC
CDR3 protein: CSVQANYGYTF

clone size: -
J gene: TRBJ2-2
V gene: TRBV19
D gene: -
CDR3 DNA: TGTGCCAGTAGACCCCCGGGACAGAACACCGGGGAGCTGTTTTTT
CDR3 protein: CASRPPGQNTGELFF

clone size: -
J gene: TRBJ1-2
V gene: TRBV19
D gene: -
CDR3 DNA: TGTGCCAGTAGTGGAGGGGAAGCTAACTATGGCTACACCTTC
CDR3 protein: CASSGGEANYGYTF

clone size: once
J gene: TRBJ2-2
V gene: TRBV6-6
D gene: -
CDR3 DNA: TGTGCCAGCAGCCACCCTCTGGGGGCGCTTACCGGGGAGCTGTTTTTT
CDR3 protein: CASSHPLGALTGELFF

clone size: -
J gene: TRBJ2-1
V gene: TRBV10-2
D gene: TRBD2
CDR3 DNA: TGCGCCAGCAGATCGGGACTAGCGGGAGGGGCGAATGAGCAGTTCTTC
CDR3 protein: CASRSGLAGGANEQFF

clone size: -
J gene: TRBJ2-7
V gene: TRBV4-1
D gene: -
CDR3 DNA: TGCGCCAGCAGCCAAGAATCTAGGGGCCCGTTGTACGAGCAGTACTTC
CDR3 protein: CASSQESRGPLYEQYF

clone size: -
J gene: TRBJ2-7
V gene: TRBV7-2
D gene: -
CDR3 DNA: TGTGCCAGCAGCTTAGGACCAATGGATAGCGGCTCCACCTACGAGCAGTACTTC
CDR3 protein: CASSLGPMDSGSTYEQYF

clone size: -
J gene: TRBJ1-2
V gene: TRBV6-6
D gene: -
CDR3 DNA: TGTGCCAGCACCGGGAGCGTCTATGGCTACACCTTC
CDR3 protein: CASTGSVYGYTF